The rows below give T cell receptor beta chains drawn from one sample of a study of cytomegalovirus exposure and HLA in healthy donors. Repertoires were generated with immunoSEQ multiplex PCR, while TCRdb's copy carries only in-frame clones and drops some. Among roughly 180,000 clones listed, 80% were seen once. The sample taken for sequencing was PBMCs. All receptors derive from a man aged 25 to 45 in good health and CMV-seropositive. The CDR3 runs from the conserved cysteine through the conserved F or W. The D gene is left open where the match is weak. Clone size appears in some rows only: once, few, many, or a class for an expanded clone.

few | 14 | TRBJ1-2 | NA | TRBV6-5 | TGTGCCAGCACCCAGGGGCGGGCAAACTATGGCTACACCTTC | CASTQGRANYGYTF
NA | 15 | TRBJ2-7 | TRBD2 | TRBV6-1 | TGTGCCAGCAGTGGCCTACTAGCGGGAGCGAGTGAGCAGTACTTC | CASSGLLAGASEQYF
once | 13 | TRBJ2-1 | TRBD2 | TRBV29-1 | TGCAGCGGTAGCGGGAGCTCCTACAATGAGCAGTTCTTC | CSGSGSSYNEQFF
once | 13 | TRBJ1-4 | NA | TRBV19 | TGTGCCAGCAGGGGCAACTGGGACGAAAAACTGTTTTTT | CASRGNWDEKLFF
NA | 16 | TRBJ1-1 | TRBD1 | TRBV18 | TGTGCCAGCTCACCAAAGGGGGCTAGATTGGACACTGAAGCTTTCTTT | CASSPKGARLDTEAFF
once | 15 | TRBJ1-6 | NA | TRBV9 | TGTGCCAGCAGCGTAGACGCAGGGATGAATTCACCCCTCCACTTT | CASSVDAGMNSPLHF
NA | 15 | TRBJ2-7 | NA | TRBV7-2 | TGTGCCAGCAGCTTAGAGGCGGGCCCTACCTACGAGCAGTACTTC | CASSLEAGPTYEQYF
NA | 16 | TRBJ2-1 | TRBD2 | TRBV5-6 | TGTGCCAGCACTCAAACCGGGGGGAGCTCCTACAATGAGCAGTTCTTC | CASTQTGGSSYNEQFF
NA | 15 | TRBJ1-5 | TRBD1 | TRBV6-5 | TGTGCCACTCCGATACGACAGGGGCGCAATCAGCCCCAGCATTTT | CATPIRQGRNQPQHF
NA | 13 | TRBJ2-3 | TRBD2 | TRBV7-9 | TGTGCCAGCGGGCTAGCGGCCACAGATACGCAGTATTTT | CASGLAATDTQYF
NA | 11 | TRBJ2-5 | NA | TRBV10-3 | TGTGCCATCGGCGGGGTCGGGACCCAGTACTTC | CAIGGVGTQYF
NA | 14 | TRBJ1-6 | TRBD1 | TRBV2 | TGTGCCAGCAGTGACAGGGGGCGGAATTCACCCCTCCACTTT | CASSDRGRNSPLHF
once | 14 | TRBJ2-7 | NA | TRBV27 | TGTGCCAGCAGTTTATTCCGGGAATCCTACGAGCAGTACTTC | CASSLFRESYEQYF
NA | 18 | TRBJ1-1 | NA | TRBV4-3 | TGCGCCAGCAGCCAAGATCTTGGGGATCTCGGCAGGGACACTGAAGCTTTCTTT | CASSQDLGDLGRDTEAFF
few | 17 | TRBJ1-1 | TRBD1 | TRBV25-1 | TGTGCCAGCAGTCCCGGGACAGGGGGGGATGGGGACACTGAAGCTTTCTTT | CASSPGTGGDGDTEAFF
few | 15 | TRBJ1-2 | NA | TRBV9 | TGTGCCAGCAGCGTAGGGAACACGGGTAACTATGGCTACACCTTC | CASSVGNTGNYGYTF
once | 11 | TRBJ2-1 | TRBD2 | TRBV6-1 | TGTGCCAGCACCCGGGAGGCCGACCAGTTCTTC | CASTREADQFF
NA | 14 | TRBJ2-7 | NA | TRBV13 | TGTGCCAGCAGTCCCGGAGGGGACCCCTACGAGCAGTACTTC | CASSPGGDPYEQYF
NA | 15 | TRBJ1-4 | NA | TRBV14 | TGTGCCAGCAGCCCCTGGACAGCAACTAATGAAAAACTGTTTTTT | CASSPWTATNEKLFF
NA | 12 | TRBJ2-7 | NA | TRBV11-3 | TGTGCCAGCAGCTGGAACACGGGAGAGCAGTACTTC | CASSWNTGEQYF
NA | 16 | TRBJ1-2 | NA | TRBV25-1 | TGTGCCAGCAGTGGATATGGTAGGGGTCGTCGGCCGGGCTACACCTTC | CASSGYGRGRRPGYTF
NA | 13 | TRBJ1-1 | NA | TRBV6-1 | TGTGCCAGCAGTGCCGGGATTCCAACTGAAGCTTTCTTT | CASSAGIPTEAFF
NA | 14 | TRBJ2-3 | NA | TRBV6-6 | TGTGCCAGCAGCCATAGACTAGACACAGATACGCAGTATTTT | CASSHRLDTDTQYF
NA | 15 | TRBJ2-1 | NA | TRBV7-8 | TGTGCCAGCAGCTTATGGCCAGGGGGAGGCAATGAGCAGTTCTTC | CASSLWPGGGNEQFF
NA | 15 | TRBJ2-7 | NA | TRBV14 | TGTGCCAGCAGCCAAGATCTAGAAAACTCCTACGAGCAGTACTTC | CASSQDLENSYEQYF
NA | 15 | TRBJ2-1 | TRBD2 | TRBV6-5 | TGTGCCAGCAGTTACTGGAAGGGAGGGAATAATGAGCAGTTCTTC | CASSYWKGGNNEQFF
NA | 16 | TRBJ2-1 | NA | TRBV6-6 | TGTGCCAGCAGAACTACGGCGGAGGGCTCCTACAATGAGCAGTTCTTC | CASRTTAEGSYNEQFF
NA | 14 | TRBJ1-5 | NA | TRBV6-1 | TGTGCCAGCAGTGAATTTGGCCTCAGTCAGCCCCAGCATTTT | CASSEFGLSQPQHF
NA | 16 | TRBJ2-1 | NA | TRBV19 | TGTGCCAGTAGTATAATGGGGAGCGAATCCTACAATGAGCAGTTCTTC | CASSIMGSESYNEQFF
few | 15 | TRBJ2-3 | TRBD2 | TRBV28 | TGTGCCAGCAGTTTACAGGGAGGGGCTACAGATACGCAGTATTTT | CASSLQGGATDTQYF
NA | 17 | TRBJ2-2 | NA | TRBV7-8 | TGTGCCAGCAGCCTAAGGGATAGCGGAGTGGGCACCGGGGAGCTGTTTTTT | CASSLRDSGVGTGELFF